This TCR beta chain was found in a study of T cells in Graves' hyperthyroidism and ophthalmopathy. Researchers took RNA transcripts and amplified the TCR beta CDR3 regions from them. HTBI primers drove first-round RT-PCR of the TCR CDR3. Using its own MiXCR run on the multiplex PCR reads, TCRdb lists one record per CDR3 protein. The sample lists around 600,000 distinct CDR3 sequences, 45% occurring once. Trimming removed 5 bases from V and 2 bases from J; junction bases left unmatched: 16. The CDR3 extends over 19 amino acids. Germline-derived CDR1 and CDR2 are SEHNR and FQNEAQ (reference sequence). Regarding the study as a whole: The model identified upcoming ophthalmopathy a median approximately six months ahead of onset. By a 13 V-J model, ophthalmopathy was set apart from stable hyperthyroidism.

A remark on this clonotype: Its antigen is unknown.

Sequenced material: peripheral blood or thyroid tissue (not recorded which). The source of this sequence is an adult man with Graves' disease, either hyperthyroidism or ophthalmopathy (not recorded which). The rearrangement links TRBV7-9 to TRBJ2-5, with 11 positions matching TRBD2. CDR3 sequence: CASSRRLAGSNREQETQYF. CDR3 DNA: TGTGCCAGCAGCCGAAGACTAGCGGGGTCTAATAGAGAGCAAGAGACCCAGTACTTC.